This TCR beta chain was sequenced for a study of blood T cells in healthy people across ages. PCR was performed a second time for about 7 to 12 cycles using a sample-barcoded 5' primer and a J-beta primer mix. TCRdb analysed the 5' RACE reads with MiXCR anew, one entry per CDR3 protein. The repertoire has roughly 800,000 distinct CDR3 sequences, about 25% of them found once; the top ten carry more than 3%. V was clipped by 1 base and J by 9 bases; unmatched bases: 10. Germline V gene lookup returns CDR1 SGHAT and CDR2 FQNNGV. This CDR3 has 15 residues. In addition, the sample was reused for a study of T cells of mothers and their children.

The chain links TRBV11-2 to TRBJ2-5; 8 bases are shared with TRBD2. The sample consisted of blood. The sequence was obtained from a boy younger than 18 in good health. CDR3 in amino acids: CASSLGASGLQSQYF. CDR3 coding DNA: TGTGCCAGCAGCTTAGGGGCTAGCGGGCTTCAGTCCCAGTACTTC.